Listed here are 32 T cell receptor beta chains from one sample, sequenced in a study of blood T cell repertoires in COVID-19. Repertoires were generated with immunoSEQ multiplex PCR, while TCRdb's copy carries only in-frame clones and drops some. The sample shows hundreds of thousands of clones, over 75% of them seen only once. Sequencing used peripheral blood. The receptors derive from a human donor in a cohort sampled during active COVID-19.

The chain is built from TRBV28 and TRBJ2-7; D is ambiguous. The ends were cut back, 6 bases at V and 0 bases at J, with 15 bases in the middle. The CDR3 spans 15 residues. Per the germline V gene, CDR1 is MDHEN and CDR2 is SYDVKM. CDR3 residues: CASSDGDIRSYEQYF. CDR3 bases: TGTGCCAGCAGCGACGGTGACATCCGCTCCTACGAGCAGTACTTC. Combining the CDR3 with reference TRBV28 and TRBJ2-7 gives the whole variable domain DVKVTQSSRYLVKRTGEKVFLECVQDMDHENMFWYRQDPGLGLRLIYFSYDVKMKEKGDIPEGYSVSREKKERFSLILESASTNQTSMYLCASSDGDIRSYEQYFGPGTRLTVT.

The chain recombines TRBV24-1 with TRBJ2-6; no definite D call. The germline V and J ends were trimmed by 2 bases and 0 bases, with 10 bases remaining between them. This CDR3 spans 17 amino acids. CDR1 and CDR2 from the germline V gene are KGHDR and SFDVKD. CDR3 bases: TGTGCCACCAGTGATTCGACTCGGAACTCTGGGGCCAACGTCCTGACTTTC. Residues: CATSDSTRNSGANVLTF.

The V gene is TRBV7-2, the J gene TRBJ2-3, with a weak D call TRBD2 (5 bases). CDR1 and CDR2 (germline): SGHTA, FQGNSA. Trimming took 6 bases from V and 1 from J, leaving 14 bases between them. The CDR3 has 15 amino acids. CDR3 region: CASSPGVLGTDTQYF. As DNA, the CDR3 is TGTGCCAGCAGTCCCGGGGTTCTTGGCACAGATACGCAGTATTTT.

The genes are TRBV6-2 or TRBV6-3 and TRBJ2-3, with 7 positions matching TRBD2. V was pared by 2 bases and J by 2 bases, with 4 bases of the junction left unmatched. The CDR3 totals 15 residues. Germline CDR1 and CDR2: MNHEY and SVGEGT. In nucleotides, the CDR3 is TGTGCCAGCAGTTACCCTCGGGGGGTCACAGATACGCAGTATTTT. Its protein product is CASSYPRGVTDTQYF.

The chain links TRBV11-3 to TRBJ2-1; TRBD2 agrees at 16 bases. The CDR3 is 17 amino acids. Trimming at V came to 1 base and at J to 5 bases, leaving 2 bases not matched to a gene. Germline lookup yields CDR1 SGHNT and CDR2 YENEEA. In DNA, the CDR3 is TGTGCCAGCAGCTTAGGGGGACTAGCGGGAGGGGACAATGAGCAGTTCTTC. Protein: CASSLGGLAGGDNEQFF.

CDR3 residues: CASSTPYVGRGSGANVLTF. The CDR3 region has the DNA TGTGCCAGTAGTACCCCCTACGTGGGCCGCGGGTCTGGGGCCAACGTCCTGACTTTC. The rearrangement joins TRBV19 to TRBJ2-6; D is perhaps TRBD2 (5 bases). Trimming cost V 4 bases and J 1 base, with 20 bases left between them. The CDR3 consists of 19 residues. Germline V gene data show CDR1 as LNHDA and CDR2 as SQIVND (reference sequence).

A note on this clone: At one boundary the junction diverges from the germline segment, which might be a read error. The CDR3 coding sequence is TGTGCCAGCAGTTACTCTATGGGGGGTCCCTTC. Protein sequence: CASSYSMGGPF. The J gene is TRBJ2-7, the V gene TRBV6-5; a possible D gene is TRBD2 (6 bases). CDR1 and CDR2 (germline): MNHEY, SVGAGI. CDR3 length: 11 amino acids.

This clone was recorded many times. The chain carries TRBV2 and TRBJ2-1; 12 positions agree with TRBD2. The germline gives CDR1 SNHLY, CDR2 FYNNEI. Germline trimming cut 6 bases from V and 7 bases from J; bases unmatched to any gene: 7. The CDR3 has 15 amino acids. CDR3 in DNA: TGTGCCAGCAGATTGACTAGCGGGAGCGGGAATGAGCAGTTCTTC. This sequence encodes CASRLTSGSGNEQFF. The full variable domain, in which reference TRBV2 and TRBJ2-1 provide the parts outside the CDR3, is EPEVTQTPSHQVTQMGQEVILRCVPISNHLYFYWYRQILGQKVEFLVSFYNNEISEKSEIFDDQFSVERPDGSNFTLKIRSTKLEDSAMYFCASRLTSGSGNEQFFGPGTRLTVL.

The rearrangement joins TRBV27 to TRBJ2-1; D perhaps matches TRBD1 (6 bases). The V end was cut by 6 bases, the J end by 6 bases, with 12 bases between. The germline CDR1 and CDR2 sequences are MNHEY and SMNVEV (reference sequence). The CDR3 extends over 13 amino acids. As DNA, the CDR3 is TGTGCCAGCAGCTTCGGACAGACCAATGAGCAGTTCTTC. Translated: CASSFGQTNEQFF.

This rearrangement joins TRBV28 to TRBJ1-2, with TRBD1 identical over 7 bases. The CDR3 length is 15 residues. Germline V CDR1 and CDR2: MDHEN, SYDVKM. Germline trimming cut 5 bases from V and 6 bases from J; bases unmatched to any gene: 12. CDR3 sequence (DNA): TGTGCCAGCAGTCGACAGGGATTCATAAGAGATGGCTACACCTTC. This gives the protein CASSRQGFIRDGYTF.

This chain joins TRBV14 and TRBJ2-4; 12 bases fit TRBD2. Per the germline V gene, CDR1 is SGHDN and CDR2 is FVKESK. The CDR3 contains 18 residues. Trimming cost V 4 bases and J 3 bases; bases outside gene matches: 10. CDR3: CASSLSSGRAGGKNIQYF. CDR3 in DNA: TGTGCCAGCAGCCTATCTAGCGGGAGGGCCGGGGGCAAAAACATTCAGTACTTC.

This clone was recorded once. This chain's CDR3 is CASSLAGFDQPQHF. The CDR3 DNA follows: TGTGCCAGCAGCTTAGCGGGGTTTGATCAGCCCCAGCATTTT. The chain carries TRBV11-2 and TRBJ1-5; D gene uncertain. Per germline, CDR1 SGHAT and CDR2 FQNNGV. This CDR3 has 14 amino acids. Trimming pared 1 base from V and 5 bases from J, leaving 9 bases between. Drawing the rest from reference TRBV11-2 and TRBJ1-5, the complete variable domain is EAGVAQSPRYKIIEKRQSVAFWCNPISGHATLYWYQQILGQGPKLLIQFQNNGVVDDSQLPKDRFSAERLKGVDSTLKIQPAKLEDSAVYLCASSLAGFDQPQHFGDGTRLSIL.

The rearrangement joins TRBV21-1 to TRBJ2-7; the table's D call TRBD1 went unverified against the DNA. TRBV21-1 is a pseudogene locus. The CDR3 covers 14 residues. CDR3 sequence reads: CAVGETGPAYEQYF. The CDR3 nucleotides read TGTGCCGTGGGAGAGACAGGGCCTGCCTACGAGCAGTACTTC.

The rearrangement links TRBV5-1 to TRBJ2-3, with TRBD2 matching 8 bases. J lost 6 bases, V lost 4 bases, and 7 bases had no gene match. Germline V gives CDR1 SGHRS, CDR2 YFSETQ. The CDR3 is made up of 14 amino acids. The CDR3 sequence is CASSHRGGEDTQYF. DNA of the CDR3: TGCGCCAGCAGCCATCGGGGGGGAGAGGATACGCAGTATTTT. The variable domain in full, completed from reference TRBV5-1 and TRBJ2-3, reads KAGVTQTPRYLIKTRGQQVTLSCSPISGHRSVSWYQQTPGQGLQFLFEYFSETQRNKGNFPGRFSGRQFSNSRSEMNVSTLELGDSALYLCASSHRGGEDTQYFGPGTRLTVL.

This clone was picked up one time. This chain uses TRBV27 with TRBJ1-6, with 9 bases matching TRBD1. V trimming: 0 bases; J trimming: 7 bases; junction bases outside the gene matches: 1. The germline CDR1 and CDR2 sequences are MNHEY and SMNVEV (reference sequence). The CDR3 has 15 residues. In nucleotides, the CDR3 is TGTGCCAGCAGTTTATCCGGGACAGGGAATTCACCCCTCCACTTT. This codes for CASSLSGTGNSPLHF.

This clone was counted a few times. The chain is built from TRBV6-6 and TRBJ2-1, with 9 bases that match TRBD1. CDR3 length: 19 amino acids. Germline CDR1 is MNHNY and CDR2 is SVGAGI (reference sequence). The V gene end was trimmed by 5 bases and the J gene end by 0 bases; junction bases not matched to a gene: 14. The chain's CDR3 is CASSPRDRAKLSSYNEQFF. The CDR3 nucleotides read TGTGCCAGCAGTCCCCGGGACAGGGCAAAATTAAGCTCCTACAATGAGCAGTTCTTC.

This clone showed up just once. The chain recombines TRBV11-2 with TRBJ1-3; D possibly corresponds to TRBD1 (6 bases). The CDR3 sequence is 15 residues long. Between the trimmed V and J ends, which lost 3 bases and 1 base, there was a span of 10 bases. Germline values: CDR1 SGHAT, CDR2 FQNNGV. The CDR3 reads CASSFQGFSGNTIYF. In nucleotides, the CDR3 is TGTGCCAGCAGCTTTCAGGGGTTTTCTGGAAACACCATATATTTT.

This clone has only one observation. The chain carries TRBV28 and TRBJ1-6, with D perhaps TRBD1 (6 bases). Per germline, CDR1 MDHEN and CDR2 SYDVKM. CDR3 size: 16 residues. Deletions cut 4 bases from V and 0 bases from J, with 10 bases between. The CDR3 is CASSYTGSSYNSPLHF. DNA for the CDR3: TGTGCCAGCAGTTACACAGGGAGCTCCTATAATTCACCCCTCCACTTT.

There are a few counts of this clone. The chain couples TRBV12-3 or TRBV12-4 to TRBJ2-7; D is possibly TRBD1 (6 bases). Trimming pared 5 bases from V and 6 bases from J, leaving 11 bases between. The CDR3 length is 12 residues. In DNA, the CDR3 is TGTGCCAGCAGTAAGTGGGGGCGCGAGCAGTACTTC. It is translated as CASSKWGREQYF.

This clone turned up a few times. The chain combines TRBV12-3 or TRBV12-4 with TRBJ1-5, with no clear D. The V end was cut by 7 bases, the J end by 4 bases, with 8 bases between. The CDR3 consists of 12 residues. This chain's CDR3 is CASNRGNQPQHF. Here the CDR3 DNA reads TGTGCCAGCAATAGAGGGAATCAGCCCCAGCATTTT.

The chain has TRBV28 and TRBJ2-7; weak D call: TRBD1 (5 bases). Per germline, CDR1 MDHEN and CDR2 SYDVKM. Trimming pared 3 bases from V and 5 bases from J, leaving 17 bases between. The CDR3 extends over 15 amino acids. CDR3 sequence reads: CASSFPQGSRDEQYF. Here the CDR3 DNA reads TGTGCCAGCAGTTTCCCCCAGGGTTCCCGGGACGAGCAGTACTTC.

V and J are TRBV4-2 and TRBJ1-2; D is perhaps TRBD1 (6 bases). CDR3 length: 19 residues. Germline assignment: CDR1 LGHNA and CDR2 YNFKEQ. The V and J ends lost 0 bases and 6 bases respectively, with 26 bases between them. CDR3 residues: CASSQERTTSGHRQDGYTF. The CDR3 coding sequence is TGTGCCAGCAGCCAAGAGCGCACTACCTCGGGACACCGACAGGATGGCTACACCTTC.

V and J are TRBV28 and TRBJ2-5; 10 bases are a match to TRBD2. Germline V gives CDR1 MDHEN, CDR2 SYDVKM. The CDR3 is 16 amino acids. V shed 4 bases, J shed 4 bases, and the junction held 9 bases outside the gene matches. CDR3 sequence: CASSSSSGSKRETQYF. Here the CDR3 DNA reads TGTGCCAGCAGTTCATCTAGCGGGAGTAAGCGAGAGACCCAGTACTTC.

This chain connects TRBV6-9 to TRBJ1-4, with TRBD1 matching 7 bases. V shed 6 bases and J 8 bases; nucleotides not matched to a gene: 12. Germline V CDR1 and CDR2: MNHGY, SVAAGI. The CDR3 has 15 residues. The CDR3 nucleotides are TGTGCCAGCAGCCGAGACAGGGATAGACCGGAAAAACTGTTTTTT. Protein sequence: CASSRDRDRPEKLFF.

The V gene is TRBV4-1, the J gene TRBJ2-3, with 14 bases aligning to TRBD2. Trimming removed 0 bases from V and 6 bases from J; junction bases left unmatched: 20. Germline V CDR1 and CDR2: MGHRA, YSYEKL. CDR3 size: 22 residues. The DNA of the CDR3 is TGCGCCAGCAGCCAAGAAGGGGCCCTACCCTGGACTAGCGGGGGGCCCCCGGATACGCAGTATTTT. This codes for CASSQEGALPWTSGGPPDTQYF.

CDR3 DNA: TGTGCCAGCAGTGAGTTAGGGGCCGGGACAGGGGGCTTCGATACGCAGTATTTT. This encodes CASSELGAGTGGFDTQYF. The chain carries TRBV6-1 and TRBJ2-3; 12 bases map to TRBD1. This CDR3 comprises 18 residues. The J segment lost 6 bases and the V segment lost 3 bases, leaving 13 bases of the junction unmatched. CDR1 is MNHNS, CDR2 SASEGT, per germline.

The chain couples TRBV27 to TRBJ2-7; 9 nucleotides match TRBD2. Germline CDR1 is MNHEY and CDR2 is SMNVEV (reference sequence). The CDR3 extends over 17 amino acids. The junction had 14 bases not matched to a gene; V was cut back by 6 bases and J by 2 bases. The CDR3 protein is CASRMSGAGGRTYEQYF. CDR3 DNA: TGTGCCAGCAGAATGTCCGGAGCGGGGGGCAGAACCTACGAGCAGTACTTC.

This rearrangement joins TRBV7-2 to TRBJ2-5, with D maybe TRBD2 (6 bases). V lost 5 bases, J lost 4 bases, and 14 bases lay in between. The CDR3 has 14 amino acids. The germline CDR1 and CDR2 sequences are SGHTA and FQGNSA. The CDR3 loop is CASSVSRGGETQYF. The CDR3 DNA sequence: TGTGCCAGCAGCGTCTCGAGGGGAGGAGAGACCCAGTACTTC.

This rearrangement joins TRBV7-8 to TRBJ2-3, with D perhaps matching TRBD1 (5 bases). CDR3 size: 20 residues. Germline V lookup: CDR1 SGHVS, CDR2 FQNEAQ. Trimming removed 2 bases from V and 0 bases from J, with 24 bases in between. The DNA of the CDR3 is TGTGCCAGCAGCTTACCAGACGCTAAGGGCGCAGGGTATAGCACAGATACGCAGTATTTT. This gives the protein CASSLPDAKGAGYSTDTQYF.

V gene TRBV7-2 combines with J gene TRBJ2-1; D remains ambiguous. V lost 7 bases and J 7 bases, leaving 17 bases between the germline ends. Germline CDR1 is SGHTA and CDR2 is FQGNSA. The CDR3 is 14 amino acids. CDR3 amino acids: CASTPGSLLNEQFF. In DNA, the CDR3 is TGTGCCAGCACCCCCGGGTCGCTCTTAAATGAGCAGTTCTTC.

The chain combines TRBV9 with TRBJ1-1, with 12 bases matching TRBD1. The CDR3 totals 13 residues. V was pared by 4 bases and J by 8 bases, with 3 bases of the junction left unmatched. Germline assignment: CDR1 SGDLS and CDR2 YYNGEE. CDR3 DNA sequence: TGTGCCAGCAGCCTCGGGACAGGGGGCGAAGCTTTCTTT. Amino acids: CASSLGTGGEAFF.

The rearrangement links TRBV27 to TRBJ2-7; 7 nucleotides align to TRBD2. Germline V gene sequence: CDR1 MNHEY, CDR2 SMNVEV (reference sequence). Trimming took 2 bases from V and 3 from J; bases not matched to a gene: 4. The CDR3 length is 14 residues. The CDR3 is CASSLLAADYEQYF. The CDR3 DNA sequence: TGTGCCAGCAGTTTACTAGCGGCCGACTACGAGCAGTACTTC.